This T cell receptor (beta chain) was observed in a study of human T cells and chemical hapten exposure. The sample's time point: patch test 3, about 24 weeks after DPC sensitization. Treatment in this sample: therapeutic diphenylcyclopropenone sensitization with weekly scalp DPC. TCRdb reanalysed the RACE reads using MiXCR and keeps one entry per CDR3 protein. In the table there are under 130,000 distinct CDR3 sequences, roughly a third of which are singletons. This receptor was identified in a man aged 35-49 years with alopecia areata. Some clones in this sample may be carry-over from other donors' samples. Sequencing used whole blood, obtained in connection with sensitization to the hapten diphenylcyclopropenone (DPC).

The CDR3 DNA is TGTGCCAGCAGTTTATCCCACGAAGCTTTCTTT. This codes for CASSLSHEAFF. The chain has TRBV28 and TRBJ1-1; D is ambiguous. The CDR3 covers 11 residues. V was pared by 1 base and J by 8 bases, with 5 bases between. CDR1 MDHEN and CDR2 SYDVKM come from the germline V gene. The full variable domain, rest sourced from reference TRBV28 and TRBJ1-1, is DVKVTQSSRYLVKRTGEKVFLECVQDMDHENMFWYRQDPGLGLRLIYFSYDVKMKEKGDIPEGYSVSREKKERFSLILESASTNQTSMYLCASSLSHEAFFGQGTRLTVV.